These 17 T cell receptor beta chains came from one sample sequenced in a study of shared clonotypes between healthy human individuals. Sequencing was performed with immunoSEQ multiplex PCR; in TCRdb, only in-frame clones are kept and a portion is missing. Of hundreds of thousands of clones listed, roughly 97% were seen once; the top ten hold 0.057%. Sample: naive CD4+ T cells sorted from blood. Subset given: CD45RA+ positively selected. These receptors came from a woman aged 25 to 45 in good health.

This chain links TRBV28 with TRBJ1-1; possible D gene TRBD1, 5 bases. CDR3 length: 15 amino acids. Looked up from germline, CDR1 is MDHEN and CDR2 is SYDVKM. V lost 4 bases, J lost 1 base, and 13 bases lay in between. CDR3 loop: CASSSPQAANTEAFF. The CDR3 coding sequence is TGTGCCAGCAGTTCCCCACAGGCCGCGAACACTGAAGCTTTCTTT.

The rearrangement joins TRBV18 to TRBJ1-4; no reliable D call. Germline lookup yields CDR1 KGHSH and CDR2 LQKENI. The CDR3 sequence is 15 residues long. Between the trimmed V and J ends, which lost 3 bases and 5 bases, there was a span of 13 bases. The CDR3 sequence is CASSPGGFENEKLFF. In DNA, the CDR3 is TGTGCCAGCTCACCGGGAGGGTTTGAGAATGAAAAACTGTTTTTT.

The chain recombines TRBV18 with TRBJ1-1; tentative D call: TRBD1 (5 bases). V lost 2 bases, J lost 5 bases, and 21 bases lay in between. The CDR3 is 17 residues long. CDR1 and CDR2 from the germline V gene are KGHSH and LQKENI. The CDR3 spells CASSPYASQGGLTEAFF. DNA for the CDR3: TGTGCCAGCTCACCATATGCGAGTCAGGGAGGTTTGACTGAAGCTTTCTTT.

This clone was observed a handful of times. The chain recombines TRBV29-1 with TRBJ1-1; no definite D call. Trimming removed 7 bases from V and 1 base from J, with 10 bases in between. CDR3 size: 12 residues. From germline, CDR1 is SQVTM and CDR2 ANQGSEA. CDR3 nucleotide sequence: TGCAGCGCCAGAATTGGGAACACTGAAGCTTTCTTT. This encodes CSARIGNTEAFF.

This rearrangement joins TRBV6-1 to TRBJ1-1; 7 bases fit TRBD1. CDR1 is MNHNS, CDR2 SASEGT, per germline. V lost 7 bases and J lost 1; bases outside the gene matches: 3. There are 13 residues in the CDR3. CDR3 nucleotides: TGTGCCAGCAACCCAGGGGGGAACACTGAAGCTTTCTTT. Translation: CASNPGGNTEAFF.

This chain joins TRBV20-1 and TRBJ2-1; D not certain. CDR1 and CDR2 (germline): DFQATT, SNEGSKA (reference sequence). The CDR3 runs to 10 residues. V was shortened by 8 bases and J by 4 bases, with 6 bases between the two germline ends. The CDR3 DNA reads TGCAGTTGGGAATACAATGAGCAGTTCTTC. Protein product: CSWEYNEQFF.

This clone appeared once. In DNA form, the CDR3 reads TGCGCCAGCAGCCAAGTCCTAGCGGGAGTTCATCACGGGGAGCTGTTTTTT. It translates to CASSQVLAGVHHGELFF. The chain uses TRBV4-1 and TRBJ2-2; 10 bases are a match to TRBD2. CDR3 size: 17 residues. V dropped 1 base and J dropped 7; count of bases not matched to a gene: 9. The germline V gene has CDR1 MGHRA and CDR2 YSYEKL.

The chain carries TRBV11-3 and TRBJ2-5; no clear D gene. Looked up from germline, CDR1 is SGHNT and CDR2 is YENEEA. Deletions cut 1 base from V and 5 bases from J, with 14 bases between. The CDR3 runs to 15 residues. CDR3 in amino acids: CASSLGSTGPETQYF. For the CDR3, the DNA is TGTGCCAGCAGCTTAGGCTCGACCGGGCCCGAGACCCAGTACTTC. Using reference TRBV11-3 and TRBJ2-5 for the parts outside the CDR3, the full variable domain is EAGVVQSPRYKIIEKKQPVAFWCNPISGHNTLYWYLQNLGQGPELLIRYENEEAVDDSQLPKDRFSAERLKGVDSTLKIQPAELGDSAVYLCASSLGSTGPETQYFGPGTRLLVL.

This chain links TRBV11-2 with TRBJ2-7; a possible D gene is TRBD1 (6 bases). Germline CDR1 is SGHAT and CDR2 is FQNNGV. The CDR3 loop spans 15 amino acids. With 0 bases removed from V and 6 bases from J, the gap between germline ends came to 15 bases. As DNA, the CDR3 is TGTGCCAGCAGCTTAGATCGGACAGCTCACCGCGAGCAGTACTTC. Translating gives CASSLDRTAHREQYF.

J is TRBJ1-1 and V is TRBV2, with D hard to call. The V end lost 1 base, the J end lost 7 bases, and 1 base lay between the germline ends. Germline lookup yields CDR1 SNHLY and CDR2 FYNNEI. CDR3 length equals 10 residues. The CDR3: CASSEGEAFF. The CDR3 nucleotides are TGTGCCAGCAGTGAAGGTGAAGCTTTCTTT.

The count of this clone is one. The V gene is TRBV28, the J gene TRBJ1-1; D is unresolved. The V end was cut by 2 bases, the J end by 0 bases, with 10 bases between. The CDR3 has 15 residues. In germline, CDR1 is MDHEN, CDR2 SYDVKM. CDR3: CASSLHQVVNTEAFF. For the CDR3, the DNA is TGTGCCAGCAGTTTACATCAGGTTGTGAACACTGAAGCTTTCTTT.

The rearrangement joins TRBV7-2 to TRBJ2-1; D may be TRBD1 (5 bases). The germline V gene has CDR1 SGHTA and CDR2 FQGNSA. The CDR3 runs to 15 residues. Trimming cost V 6 bases and J 0 bases, with 12 bases left between them. This CDR3 is CASRRQGSSYNEQFF. As DNA, the CDR3 is TGTGCCAGCAGACGCCAGGGATCCTCCTACAATGAGCAGTTCTTC.

This clone was observed a single time. The chain combines TRBV30 with TRBJ2-7, with 10 positions matching TRBD2. The CDR3 covers 14 residues. Germline values: CDR1 GTSNPN, CDR2 SVGIG (reference sequence). Trimming took 1 base from V and 6 from J; bases not matched to a gene: 6. DNA for the CDR3: TGTGCCTGGAGTGGGCCTAGCGGGAGTCTCGAGCAGTACTTC. Protein sequence: CAWSGPSGSLEQYF.

This chain's CDR3 is CASSLFGDQETQYF. As DNA, the CDR3 is TGCGCCAGCAGCTTGTTCGGGGACCAAGAGACCCAGTACTTC. The V and J genes are TRBV5-1 and TRBJ2-5, with a tentative D call TRBD2 (5 bases). Germline values: CDR1 SGHRS, CDR2 YFSETQ. Trimming stripped 1 base from V and 0 bases from J, with 7 bases between. The CDR3 sequence is 14 residues long.

The J gene is TRBJ2-7, the V gene TRBV28; TRBD1 matches 7 bases. V gave up 1 base and J gave up 2 bases; unmatched junction bases: 5. The CDR3 has 15 amino acids. The germline V gene has CDR1 MDHEN and CDR2 SYDVKM. As DNA, the CDR3 is TGTGCCAGCAGTTTATCCTGGGGACAGACCTACGAGCAGTACTTC. It encodes CASSLSWGQTYEQYF.

The genes are TRBV5-1 and TRBJ2-5; 7 bases fit TRBD1. After removal of 5 bases from V and 5 bases from J, the junction contained 6 bases not matched to a gene. Germline V gene lookup returns CDR1 SGHRS and CDR2 YFSETQ. This CDR3 has 13 amino acids. In nucleotides, the CDR3 is TGCGCCAGCAGTCGACAGGGCGCGGAGACCCAGTACTTC. It yields the protein CASSRQGAETQYF. Using reference TRBV5-1 and TRBJ2-5 for the parts outside the CDR3, the full variable domain is KAGVTQTPRYLIKTRGQQVTLSCSPISGHRSVSWYQQTPGQGLQFLFEYFSETQRNKGNFPGRFSGRQFSNSRSEMNVSTLELGDSALYLCASSRQGAETQYFGPGTRLLVL.

V and J are TRBV4-1 and TRBJ1-3; 9 nucleotides match TRBD1. CDR1 is MGHRA, CDR2 YSYEKL, per germline. Unmatched junction bases numbered 3, after V lost 0 bases and J lost 0 bases. The CDR3 length is 17 residues. The CDR3 here is CASSQDWDRASGNTIYF. The CDR3 bases are TGCGCCAGCAGCCAAGATTGGGACAGGGCCTCTGGAAACACCATATATTTT.